The 3 T cell receptor beta chains below were found in one sample sequenced in a study of PD-L1 blockade in urothelial cancer. Time point given: pretreatment peripheral blood. Using immunoSEQ multiplex PCR, the repertoire was profiled, and TCRdb retains in-frame clones only, with some absent. The sample consists of 70,000 to 90,000 clones, 85% of them appearing once. Sequenced material: PBMCs, taken around atezolizumab (anti-PD-L1) treatment. The receptors stem from a man between 60 and 75 years old with urothelial cancer.

This chain joins TRBV7-2 and TRBJ2-7; D not certain. Trimming removed 5 bases from V and 1 base from J, with 9 bases in between. Germline CDR1 reads SGHTA; CDR2 reads FQGNSA. This CDR3 has 13 residues. The CDR3 protein is CASSGNWSYEQYF. The CDR3 region has the DNA TGTGCCAGCAGCGGTAACTGGTCCTACGAGCAGTACTTC.

The V gene is TRBV7-2, the J gene TRBJ1-4; the match to TRBD1 covers 9 bases. CDR1 and CDR2 from the germline V gene are SGHTA and FQGNSA. The V segment lost 1 base and the J segment 7 bases; nucleotides outside the gene matches: 4. The CDR3 is 15 amino acids. The DNA of the CDR3 is TGTGCCAGCAGCTTAGTGGACAGGGGCGGTGAAAAACTGTTTTTT. It specifies CASSLVDRGGEKLFF.

The chain couples TRBV28 to TRBJ1-2; no clear D. V was trimmed by 2 bases and J by 5 bases, leaving 15 bases between them. Germline assignment: CDR1 MDHEN and CDR2 SYDVKM. The CDR3 is 15 residues long. Here the CDR3 DNA reads TGTGCCAGCAGTTTAGCTAGTCAGAACCTATATGGCTACACCTTC. Its translation is CASSLASQNLYGYTF.